This T cell receptor (beta chain) was found in a study of identical twins. Study-wide results and limits: Insertion counts were lower in abundant cord blood beta clonotypes, a trend that memory repertoires did not show. Partial confounding of zero-insertion analyses by invariant MAIT and iNKT cells was possible.

Template switching (which added a universal primer site) was used, and cDNA carried unique molecular identifiers. TCRdb recomputed calls from the 5' RACE reads with MiXCR, one row per CDR3 protein. The sample lists more than 1.5 million distinct CDR3 sequences; under 35% were seen once. The germline V gene has CDR1 MNHNS and CDR2 SASEGT. The CDR3 runs to 12 residues. V was cut by 6 bases and J by 6 bases, with 8 bases left in between. As concerns this clonotype: Antigen unknown.

This TCR was sampled from a newborn girl in good health. Sequenced: cord blood. The chain uses TRBV6-1 and TRBJ2-2; no clear D. CDR3 sequence: CASRRWAGELFF. The CDR3 coding sequence is TGTGCCAGCAGGCGTTGGGCCGGGGAGCTGTTTTTT.